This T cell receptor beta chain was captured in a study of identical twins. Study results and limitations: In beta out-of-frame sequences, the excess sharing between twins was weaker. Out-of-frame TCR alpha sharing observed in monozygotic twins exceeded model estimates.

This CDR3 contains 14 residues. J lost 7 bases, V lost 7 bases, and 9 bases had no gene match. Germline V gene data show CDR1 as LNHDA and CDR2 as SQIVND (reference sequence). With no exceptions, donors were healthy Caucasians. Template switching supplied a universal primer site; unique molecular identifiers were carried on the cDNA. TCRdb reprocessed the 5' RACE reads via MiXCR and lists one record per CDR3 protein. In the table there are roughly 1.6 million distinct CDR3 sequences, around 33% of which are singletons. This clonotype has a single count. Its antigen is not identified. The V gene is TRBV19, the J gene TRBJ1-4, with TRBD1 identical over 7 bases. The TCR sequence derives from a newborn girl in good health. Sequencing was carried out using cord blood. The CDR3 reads CASTETGETEKLFF. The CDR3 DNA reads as TGTGCCAGTACCGAAACAGGGGAGACTGAAAAACTGTTTTTT.